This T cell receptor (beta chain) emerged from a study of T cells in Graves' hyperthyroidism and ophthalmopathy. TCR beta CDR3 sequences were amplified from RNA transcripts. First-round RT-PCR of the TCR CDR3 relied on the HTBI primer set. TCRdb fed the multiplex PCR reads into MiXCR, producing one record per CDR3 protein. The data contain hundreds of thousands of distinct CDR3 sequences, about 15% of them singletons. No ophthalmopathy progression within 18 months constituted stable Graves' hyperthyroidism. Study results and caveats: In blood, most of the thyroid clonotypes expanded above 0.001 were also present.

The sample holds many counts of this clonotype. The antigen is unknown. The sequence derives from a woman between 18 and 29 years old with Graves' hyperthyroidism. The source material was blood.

The CDR3 loop is CASSQRQGNYGYTF. The CDR3 DNA follows: TGTGCCAGCAGTCAAAGACAGGGTAACTATGGCTACACCTTC. V is TRBV28 and J is TRBJ1-2; 7 bases are shared with TRBD1. V shed 5 bases and J 1 base; nucleotides not matched to a gene: 4. Germline assignment: CDR1 MDHEN and CDR2 SYDVKM. This CDR3 is built from 14 residues.